Sequencing of this T cell receptor (beta chain) was carried out in a study of beta chain bispecific antibodies for T cell cancers. The V gene lost 0 bases and the J gene lost 3 bases, with 7 bases spanning the gap. Germline V gene sequence: CDR1 SGHRS, CDR2 YFSETQ. The CDR3 runs 13 residues. In its sample, this clonotype was seen many times. What it binds is not known. General study points: Most targeted TRBV signal came from the leukemia cell line cells, not normal T cells.

T cells were expanded from blood mononuclear cells for 3 to 4 days with anti-CD3 OKT3 or CD3/CD28 beads. TCRdb passed the 5' RACE reads through MiXCR, listing each CDR3 protein once. The sample contains several thousand distinct CDR3 sequences, less than 2.5% of which appear only once. This chain joins TRBV5-1 and TRBJ2-7; tentative D call: TRBD1 (5 bases). The sequenced sample was T cells from a healthy donor cultured with Jurkat leukemia cells, obtained from a culture containing an anti-CD19 bispecific antibody. The clonotype originates from a human donor in good health. Some clones in this sample may be carry-over from other donors' samples. The CDR3 DNA reads as TGCGCCAGCAGCTTGGGACAGCGCTACGAGCAGTACTTC. Protein sequence: CASSLGQRYEQYF.